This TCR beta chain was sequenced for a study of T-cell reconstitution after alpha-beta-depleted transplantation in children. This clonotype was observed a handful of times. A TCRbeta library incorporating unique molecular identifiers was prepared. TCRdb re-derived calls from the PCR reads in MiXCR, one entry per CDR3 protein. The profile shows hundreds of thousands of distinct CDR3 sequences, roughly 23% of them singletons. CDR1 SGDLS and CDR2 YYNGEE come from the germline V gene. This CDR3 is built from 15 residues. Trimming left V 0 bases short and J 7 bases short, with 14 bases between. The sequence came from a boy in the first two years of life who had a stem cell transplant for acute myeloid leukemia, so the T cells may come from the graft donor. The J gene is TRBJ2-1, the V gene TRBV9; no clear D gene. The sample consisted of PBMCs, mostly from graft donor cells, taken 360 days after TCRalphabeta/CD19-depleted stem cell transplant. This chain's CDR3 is CASSVDGVQSNEQFF. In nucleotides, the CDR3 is TGTGCCAGCAGCGTAGACGGCGTTCAGTCGAATGAGCAGTTCTTC.